Presented here are 18 T cell receptor beta chains from one specimen sequenced in a study of response to subunit inactivated influenza vaccine (dated by TCRdb to between 2017 and 2018). Receptor amplification or capture employed RT-PCR. Sequencing was carried out with an Illumina HiSeq 2500. In-frame beta chains were kept once TCRdb had trimmed the public reads at Q25 with fastp and called clones with MiXCR. Rows merge per CDR3 protein into single entries with the most common DNA and genes. The sample table holds hundreds of thousands of distinct CDR3 sequences, of which roughly 20% were seen once. 11% of the sample rests with the top ten. The sample here was PBMCs from blood, taken more than 4 days after vaccination. These receptors were taken from a man between 50 and 59 years old who received an inactivated influenza vaccine. Donor details come from another sample of the same person, matched by shared clones.

This chain joins TRBV5-1 and TRBJ1-2; the D is unclear. Trimming left V 1 base short and J 4 bases short, with 11 bases between. Germline V lookup: CDR1 SGHRS, CDR2 YFSETQ. This CDR3 contains 14 residues. The CDR3 protein is CASSLYRASYGYTF. CDR3 DNA sequence: TGCGCCAGCAGCTTGTATCGAGCATCCTATGGCTACACCTTC.

The chain recombines TRBV7-9 with TRBJ1-5, with D uncertain. Trimming removed 10 bases from V and 0 bases from J, with 13 bases in between. The length of the CDR3 is 14 residues. Germline CDR1 is SEHNR and CDR2 is FQNEAQ (reference sequence). DNA for the CDR3: TGTGCCACCGGCGGCCTTAATAGCAATCAGCCCCAGCATTTT. Translation: CATGGLNSNQPQHF.

The sample holds a few counts of this clonotype. The chain recombines TRBV14 with TRBJ2-7; 9 bases are shared with TRBD1. The J segment lost 2 bases and the V segment lost 6 bases, leaving 5 bases of the junction unmatched. The CDR3 is 14 amino acids. The V gene's germline CDR1 is SGHDN and CDR2 FVKESK. CDR3 amino acids: CASSINRGPYEQYF. The CDR3 bases are TGTGCCAGCAGTATCAACAGGGGGCCCTACGAGCAGTACTTC.

This clonotype was counted ten times or more. The rearrangement uses TRBV12-3 or TRBV12-4 and TRBJ2-3; 8 positions agree with TRBD2. The CDR3 covers 17 residues. The trim removed 2 bases at V and 5 bases at J, leaving 12 bases unmatched. In DNA form, the CDR3 reads TGTGCCAGCAGTTTATGGCCTCGCGGGGGGATAGTAGATACGCAGTATTTT. Translation: CASSLWPRGGIVDTQYF.

This clonotype has a handful of counts. The chain recombines TRBV5-1 with TRBJ2-7, with 8 bases fitting TRBD1. With V trimmed by 0 bases and J by 6 bases, 5 bases remained unmatched. The CDR3 consists of 14 residues. The germline gives CDR1 SGHRS, CDR2 YFSETQ. Here the CDR3 reads CASSLERQGSEQYF. DNA of the CDR3: TGCGCCAGCAGCTTGGAACGACAGGGGAGCGAGCAGTACTTC.

The J gene is TRBJ2-1, the V gene TRBV5-1; D is ambiguous. Trimming removed 0 bases from V and 2 bases from J, with 9 bases in between. Germline assignment: CDR1 SGHRS and CDR2 YFSETQ. This CDR3 is built from 15 residues. The CDR3 here is CASSLDGFPYNEQFF. The CDR3, as DNA: TGCGCCAGCAGCTTGGACGGCTTCCCCTACAATGAGCAGTTCTTC.

The chain joins TRBV10-3 to TRBJ2-2; D gene uncertain. Germline V gives CDR1 ENHRY, CDR2 SYGVKD. This CDR3 has 15 amino acids. Trimming stripped 0 bases from V and 6 bases from J, with 11 bases between. The CDR3 DNA sequence: TGTGCCATCAGTGAGTCGATGGCCGGGCCCGGGGAGCTGTTTTTT. Translating it yields CAISESMAGPGELFF.

This chain joins TRBV4-1 and TRBJ2-7, with 13 positions matching TRBD2. The CDR3 runs 15 residues. Trimming cost V 2 bases and J 4 bases; bases outside gene matches: 2. Germline V gene sequence: CDR1 MGHRA, CDR2 YSYEKL. The CDR3 DNA sequence: TGCGCCAGCAGCCAAACTAGCGGGGGGGGTTACGAGCAGTACTTC. It codes for CASSQTSGGGYEQYF.

A few counts support this clonotype. The chain combines TRBV2 with TRBJ2-1, with 8 bases identical to TRBD1. V gave up 7 bases and J gave up 6 bases; unmatched junction bases: 8. CDR1 is SNHLY and CDR2 is FYNNEI in the germline V gene. The CDR3 has 14 amino acids. The CDR3 loop is CASTILQGVNEQFF. Written as DNA, the CDR3 is TGTGCCAGCACTATACTACAGGGGGTCAATGAGCAGTTCTTC.

This clonotype turned up a few times. V usage is TRBV2 and J usage is TRBJ2-7, with TRBD1 matching over 8 bases. This CDR3 contains 13 residues. Germline V CDR1 and CDR2: SNHLY, FYNNEI. V dropped 7 bases and J dropped 6; count of bases not matched to a gene: 8. CDR3 sequence reads: CASIRQGPTEQYF. The CDR3 DNA reads as TGTGCCAGCATTCGACAGGGGCCCACCGAGCAGTACTTC.

The table lists this clonotype with a few counts. The chain couples TRBV9 to TRBJ1-1; weak D call: TRBD1 (5 bases). The CDR3 is made up of 13 amino acids. CDR1 and CDR2 from the germline V gene are SGDLS and YYNGEE. V lost 4 bases and J lost 4, with 11 bases in between. The CDR3 DNA follows: TGTGCCAGCAGCTTCGGAGGGGCCACTGAAGCTTTCTTT. This codes for CASSFGGATEAFF. Variable domain in full (rest from reference TRBV9 and TRBJ1-1): DSGVTQTPKHLITATGQRVTLRCSPRSGDLSVYWYQQSLDQGLQFLIQYYNGEERAKGNILERFSAQQFPDLHSELNLSSLELGDSALYFCASSFGGATEAFFGQGTRLTVV.

This clonotype occurred a few times. The chain uses TRBV12-3 or TRBV12-4 and TRBJ1-6; 7 bases are shared with TRBD1. This CDR3 has 13 amino acids. V lost 8 bases, J lost 9 bases, and 7 bases stayed unmatched. The CDR3 DNA follows: TGTGCCAGCTCAGACAGGGCAGCTTCACCCCTCCACTTT. This encodes CASSDRAASPLHF.

This clonotype has just one count. The chain has TRBV7-6 and TRBJ1-2, with unresolved D. V was shortened by 4 bases and J by 1 base, with 22 bases between the two germline ends. CDR1 is SGHVS, CDR2 FNYEAQ, per germline. The CDR3 length is 18 residues. The CDR3 region is CASSSYVVRRQLNYGYTF. CDR3 nucleotide sequence: TGTGCCAGCAGCTCCTATGTGGTTCGCAGACAACTTAACTATGGCTACACCTTC.

This clonotype was counted between two and nine times. The J gene is TRBJ1-2, the V gene TRBV6-1, with TRBD1 matching 9 bases. This CDR3 comprises 14 residues. After removal of 7 bases from V and 8 bases from J, the junction contained 11 bases not matched to a gene. Germline V lookup: CDR1 MNHNS, CDR2 SASEGT. CDR3 in amino acids: CASTAGTGYFGYTF. DNA of the CDR3: TGTGCCAGCACCGCCGGGACAGGGTACTTCGGCTACACCTTC.

In this sample, this clonotype turned up many times. The chain combines TRBV11-1 with TRBJ2-1; no definite D call. The V gene lost 2 bases and the J gene lost 6 bases, with 23 bases spanning the gap. Germline-derived CDR1 and CDR2 are SGHAT and FQDESV (reference sequence). The CDR3 is 18 amino acids. CDR3 in amino acids: CASSLLLILGKSSNEQFF. The CDR3 coding sequence is TGTGCCAGCAGCTTATTATTAATCTTGGGGAAATCTTCCAATGAGCAGTTCTTC.

This chain links TRBV2 with TRBJ1-5; 8 bases align to TRBD1. Germline CDR1 reads SNHLY; CDR2 reads FYNNEI. The CDR3 sequence is 15 residues long. Trimming took 5 bases from V and 4 from J; bases not matched to a gene: 7. The CDR3 DNA follows: TGTGCCAGCAGTCCCCGCAGGGGGCTGAATCAGCCCCAGCATTTT. It yields the protein CASSPRRGLNQPQHF.

This clonotype was counted at least ten times. The rearrangement joins TRBV10-3 to TRBJ2-7; D may correspond to TRBD1 or TRBD2 (7 bases each). Germline assignment: CDR1 ENHRY and CDR2 SYGVKD. This CDR3 comprises 15 residues. The V end lost 8 bases, the J end lost 2 bases, and 19 bases lay between the germline ends. DNA for the CDR3: TGTGCCATCGGAGATTCGGGGAGGGGGCCCTACGAGCAGTACTTC. Amino acids: CAIGDSGRGPYEQYF.

This clonotype was detected a few times. The J gene is TRBJ2-7, the V gene TRBV6-1; 9 positions agree with TRBD1. The germline V gene encodes CDR1 MNHNS and CDR2 SASEGT. The CDR3 runs 16 residues. V gave up 4 bases and J gave up 4 bases; unmatched junction bases: 11. CDR3 residues: CASSGRSGTGKYEQYF. The CDR3 DNA sequence: TGTGCCAGCAGTGGGCGGAGTGGGACAGGGAAGTACGAGCAGTACTTC.